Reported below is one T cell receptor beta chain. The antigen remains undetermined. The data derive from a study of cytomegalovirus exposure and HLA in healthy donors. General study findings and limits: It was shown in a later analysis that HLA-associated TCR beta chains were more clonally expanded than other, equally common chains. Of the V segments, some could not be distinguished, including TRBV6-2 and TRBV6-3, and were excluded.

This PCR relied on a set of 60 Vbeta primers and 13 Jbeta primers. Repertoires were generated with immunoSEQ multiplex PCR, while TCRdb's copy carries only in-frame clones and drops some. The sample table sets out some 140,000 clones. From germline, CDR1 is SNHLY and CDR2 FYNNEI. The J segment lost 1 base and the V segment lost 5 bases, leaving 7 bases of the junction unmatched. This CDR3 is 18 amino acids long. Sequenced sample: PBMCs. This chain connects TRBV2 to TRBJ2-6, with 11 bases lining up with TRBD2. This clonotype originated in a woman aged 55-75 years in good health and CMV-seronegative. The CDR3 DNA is TGTGCCAGCAGTACCGTTAGCGGGGGGGGTTCTGGGGCCAACGTCCTGACTTTC. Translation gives CASSTVSGGGSGANVLTF.